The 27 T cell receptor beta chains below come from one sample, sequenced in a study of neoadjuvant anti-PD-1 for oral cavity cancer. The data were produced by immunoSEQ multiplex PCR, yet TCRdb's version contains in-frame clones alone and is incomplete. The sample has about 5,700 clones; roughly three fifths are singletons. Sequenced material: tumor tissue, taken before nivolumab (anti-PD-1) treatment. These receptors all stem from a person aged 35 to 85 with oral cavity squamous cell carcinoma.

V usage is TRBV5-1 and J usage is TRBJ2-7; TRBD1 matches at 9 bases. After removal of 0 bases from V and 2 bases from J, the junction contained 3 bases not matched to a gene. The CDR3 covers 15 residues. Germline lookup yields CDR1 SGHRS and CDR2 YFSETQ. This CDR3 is CASSLGQGGTYEQYF. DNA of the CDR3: TGCGCCAGCAGCTTGGGACAGGGGGGGACCTACGAGCAGTACTTC.

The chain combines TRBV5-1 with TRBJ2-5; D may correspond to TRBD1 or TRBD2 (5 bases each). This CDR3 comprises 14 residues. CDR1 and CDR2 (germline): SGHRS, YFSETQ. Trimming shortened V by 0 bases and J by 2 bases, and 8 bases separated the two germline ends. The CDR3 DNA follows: TGCGCCAGCAGCTTGGCAGGGAGTCAAGAGACCCAGTACTTC. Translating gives CASSLAGSQETQYF.

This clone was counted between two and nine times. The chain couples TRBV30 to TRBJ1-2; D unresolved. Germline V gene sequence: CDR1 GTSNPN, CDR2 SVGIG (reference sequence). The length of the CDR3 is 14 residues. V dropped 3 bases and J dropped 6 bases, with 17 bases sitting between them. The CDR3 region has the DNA TGTGCCTGGAGGTCGGGCTTTGGCCCTAATGGCTACACCTTC. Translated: CAWRSGFGPNGYTF.

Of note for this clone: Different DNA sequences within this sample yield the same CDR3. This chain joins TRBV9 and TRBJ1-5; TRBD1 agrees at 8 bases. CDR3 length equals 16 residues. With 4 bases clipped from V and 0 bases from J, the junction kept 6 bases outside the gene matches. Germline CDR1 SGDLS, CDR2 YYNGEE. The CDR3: CASSTGTGASNQPQHF. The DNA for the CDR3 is TGTGCCAGCAGCACCGGGACAGGAGCTAGCAATCAGCCCCAGCATTTT.

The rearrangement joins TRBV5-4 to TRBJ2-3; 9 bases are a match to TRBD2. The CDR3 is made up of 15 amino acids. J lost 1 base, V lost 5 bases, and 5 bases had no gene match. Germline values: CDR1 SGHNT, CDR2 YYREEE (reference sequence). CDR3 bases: TGTGCCAGCAGGCGAGCGGGAGGAGGCACAGATACGCAGTATTTT. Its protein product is CASRRAGGGTDTQYF.

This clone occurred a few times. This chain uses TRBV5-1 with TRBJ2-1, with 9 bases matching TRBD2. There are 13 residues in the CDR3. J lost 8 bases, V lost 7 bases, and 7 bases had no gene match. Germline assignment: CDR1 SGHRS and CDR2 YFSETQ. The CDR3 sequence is CASGAGGPDEQFF. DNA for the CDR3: TGCGCCAGCGGGGCGGGGGGGCCCGATGAGCAGTTCTTC.

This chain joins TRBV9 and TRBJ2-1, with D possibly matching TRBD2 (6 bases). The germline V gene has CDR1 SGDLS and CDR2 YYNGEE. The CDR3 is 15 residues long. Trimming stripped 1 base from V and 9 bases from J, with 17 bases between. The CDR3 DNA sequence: TGTGCCAGCAGCGTAACGGGAGAAGAGGGGATTGAGCAGTTCTTC. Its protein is CASSVTGEEGIEQFF.

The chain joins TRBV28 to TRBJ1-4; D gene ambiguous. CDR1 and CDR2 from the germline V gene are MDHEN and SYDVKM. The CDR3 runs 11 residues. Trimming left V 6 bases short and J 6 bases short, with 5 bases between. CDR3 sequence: CASSQDEKLFF. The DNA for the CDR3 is TGTGCCAGCAGCCAGGATGAAAAACTGTTTTTT.

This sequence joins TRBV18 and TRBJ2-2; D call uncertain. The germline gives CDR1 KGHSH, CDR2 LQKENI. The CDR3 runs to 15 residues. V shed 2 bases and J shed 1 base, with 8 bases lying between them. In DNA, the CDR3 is TGTGCCAGCTCACCAAAGGGCGGGAACACCGGGGAGCTGTTTTTT. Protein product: CASSPKGGNTGELFF.

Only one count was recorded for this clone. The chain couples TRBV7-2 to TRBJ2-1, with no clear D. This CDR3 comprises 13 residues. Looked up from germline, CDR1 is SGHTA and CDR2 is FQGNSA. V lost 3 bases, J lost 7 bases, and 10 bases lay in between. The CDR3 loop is CASSFGPNNEQFF. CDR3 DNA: TGTGCCAGCAGCTTCGGGCCTAATAATGAGCAGTTCTTC.

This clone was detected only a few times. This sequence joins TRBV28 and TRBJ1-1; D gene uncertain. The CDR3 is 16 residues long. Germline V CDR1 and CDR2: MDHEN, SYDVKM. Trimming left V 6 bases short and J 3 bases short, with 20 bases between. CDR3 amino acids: CASRLPSLGEDTEAFF. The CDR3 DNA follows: TGTGCCAGCAGACTACCCTCCCTGGGAGAGGACACTGAAGCTTTCTTT.

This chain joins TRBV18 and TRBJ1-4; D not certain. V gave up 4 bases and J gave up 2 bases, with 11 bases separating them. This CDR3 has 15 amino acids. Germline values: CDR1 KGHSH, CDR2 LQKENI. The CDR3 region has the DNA TGTGCCAGCTCACGAGAACCTGCCACTAATGAAAAACTGTTTTTT. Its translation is CASSREPATNEKLFF.

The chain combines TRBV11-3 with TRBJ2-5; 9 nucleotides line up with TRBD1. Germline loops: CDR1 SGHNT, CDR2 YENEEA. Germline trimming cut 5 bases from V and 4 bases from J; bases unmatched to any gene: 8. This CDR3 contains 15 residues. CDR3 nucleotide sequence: TGTGCCAGCAGCCTAAGACAGGGGGATACAGAGACCCAGTACTTC. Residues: CASSLRQGDTETQYF.

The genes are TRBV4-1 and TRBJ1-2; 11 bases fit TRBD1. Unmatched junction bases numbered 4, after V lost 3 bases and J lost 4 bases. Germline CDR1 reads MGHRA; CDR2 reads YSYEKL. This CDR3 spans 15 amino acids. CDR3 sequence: CASSHPGQGVYGYTF. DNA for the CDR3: TGCGCCAGCAGCCACCCGGGACAGGGGGTCTATGGCTACACCTTC.

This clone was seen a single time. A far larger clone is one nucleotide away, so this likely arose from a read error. Here the CDR3 DNA reads TGTGCCAGCAGCCAAGCTCGGGGAATTAATCAGCCCCAGCATTTT. Translated, it gives CASSQARGINQPQHF. This chain links TRBV4-2 with TRBJ1-5, with unresolved D. In germline, CDR1 is LGHNA, CDR2 YNFKEQ. Trimming took off 1 base at V and 4 bases at J, with 11 bases between the two ends. The CDR3 is 15 amino acids.

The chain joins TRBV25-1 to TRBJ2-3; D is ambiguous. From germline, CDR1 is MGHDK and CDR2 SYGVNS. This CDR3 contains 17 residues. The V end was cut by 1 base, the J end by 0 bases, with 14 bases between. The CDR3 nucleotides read TGTGCCAGCAGTGAATTAGGCCCAGTGGGGAGCACAGATACGCAGTATTTT. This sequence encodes CASSELGPVGSTDTQYF.

The CDR3 sequence is CAISAVGGDTGELFF. In nucleotides, the CDR3 is TGTGCCATCAGTGCAGTGGGGGGAGACACCGGGGAGCTGTTTTTT. This sequence joins TRBV10-3 and TRBJ2-2; tentatively, D is TRBD2 (6 bases). CDR3 length equals 15 residues. V was cut by 4 bases and J by 3 bases, with 12 bases left in between. Germline loops: CDR1 ENHRY, CDR2 SYGVKD.

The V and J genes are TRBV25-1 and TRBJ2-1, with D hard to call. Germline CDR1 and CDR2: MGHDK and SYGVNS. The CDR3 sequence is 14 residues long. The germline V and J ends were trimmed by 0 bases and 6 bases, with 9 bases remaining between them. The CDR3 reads CASSEYYRTNEQFF. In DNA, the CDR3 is TGTGCCAGCAGTGAATATTATAGGACCAATGAGCAGTTCTTC.

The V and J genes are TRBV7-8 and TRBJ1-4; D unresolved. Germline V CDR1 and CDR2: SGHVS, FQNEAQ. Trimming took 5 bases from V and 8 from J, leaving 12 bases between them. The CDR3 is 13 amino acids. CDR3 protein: CASSPGIGEKLFF. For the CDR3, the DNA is TGTGCCAGCAGCCCCGGCATCGGGGAAAAACTGTTTTTT.

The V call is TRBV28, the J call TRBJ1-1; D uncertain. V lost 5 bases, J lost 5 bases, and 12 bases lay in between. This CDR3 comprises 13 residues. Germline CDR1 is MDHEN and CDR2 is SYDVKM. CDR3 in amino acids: CASSPSERTEAFF. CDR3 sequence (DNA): TGTGCCAGCAGTCCCTCGGAGAGGACTGAAGCTTTCTTT.

CDR3 in amino acids: CASSLDRFSYEQYF. Here the CDR3 DNA reads TGTGCCAGCAGCCTGGACAGATTTTCCTACGAGCAGTACTTC. V usage is TRBV7-6 and J usage is TRBJ2-7; a possible D gene is TRBD1 (6 bases). Germline-derived CDR1 and CDR2 are SGHVS and FNYEAQ. There are 14 residues in the CDR3. V lost 5 bases, J lost 1 base, and 12 bases lay in between. The full variable domain, with the rest looked up from reference TRBV7-6 and TRBJ2-7, is GAGVSQSPRYKVTKRGQDVALRCDPISGHVSLYWYRQALGQGPEFLTYFNYEAQQDKSGLPNDRFSAERPEGSISTLTIQRTEQRDSAMYRCASSLDRFSYEQYFGPGTRLTVT.

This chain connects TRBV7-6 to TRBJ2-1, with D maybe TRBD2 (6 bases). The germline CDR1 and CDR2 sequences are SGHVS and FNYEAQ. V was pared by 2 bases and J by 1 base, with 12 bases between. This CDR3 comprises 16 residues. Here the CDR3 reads CASSLPSGGSYNEQFF. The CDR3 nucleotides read TGTGCCAGCAGCTTACCCAGCGGAGGGTCCTACAATGAGCAGTTCTTC.

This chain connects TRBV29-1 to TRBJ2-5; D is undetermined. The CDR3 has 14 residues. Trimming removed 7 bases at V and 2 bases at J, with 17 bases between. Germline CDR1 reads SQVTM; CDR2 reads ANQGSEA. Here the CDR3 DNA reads TGCAGCGCTACGATCGGACGGGCGCAAGAGACCCAGTACTTC. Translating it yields CSATIGRAQETQYF. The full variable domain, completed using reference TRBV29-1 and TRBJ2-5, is SAVISQKPSRDICQRGTSLTIQCQVDSQVTMMFWYRQQPGQSLTLIATANQGSEATYESGFVIDKFPISRPNLTFSTLTVSNMSPEDSSIYLCSATIGRAQETQYFGPGTRLLVL.

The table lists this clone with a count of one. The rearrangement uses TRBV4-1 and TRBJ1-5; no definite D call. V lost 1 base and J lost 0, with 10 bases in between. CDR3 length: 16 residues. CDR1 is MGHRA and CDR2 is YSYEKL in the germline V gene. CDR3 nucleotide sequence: TGCGCCAGCAGCCAAGGATCCTCCCATAGCAATCAGCCCCAGCATTTT. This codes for CASSQGSSHSNQPQHF.

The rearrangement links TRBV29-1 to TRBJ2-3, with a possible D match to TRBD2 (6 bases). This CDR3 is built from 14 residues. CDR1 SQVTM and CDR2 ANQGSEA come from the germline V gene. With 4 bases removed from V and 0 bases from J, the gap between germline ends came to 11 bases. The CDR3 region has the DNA TGCAGCGTTGTAGGAGGGCCGAGCACAGATACGCAGTATTTT. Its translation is CSVVGGPSTDTQYF.

The CDR3 sequence is CASSLEADRANEKLFF. In DNA form, the CDR3 reads TGTGCCAGCAGTCTTGAGGCGGACAGAGCTAATGAAAAACTGTTTTTT. The chain links TRBV27 to TRBJ1-4; the D gene is possibly TRBD1 (6 bases). This CDR3 comprises 16 residues. Germline loops: CDR1 MNHEY, CDR2 SMNVEV (reference sequence). Trimming cost V 5 bases and J 3 bases, with 16 bases left between them.

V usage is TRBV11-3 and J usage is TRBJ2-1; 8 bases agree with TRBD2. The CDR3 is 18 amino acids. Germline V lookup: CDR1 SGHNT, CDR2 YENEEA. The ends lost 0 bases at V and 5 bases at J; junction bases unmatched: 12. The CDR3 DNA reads TGTGCCAGCAGCTTAGATCAGTCCGGGACTAGTGCCCACAATGAGCAGTTCTTC. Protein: CASSLDQSGTSAHNEQFF.